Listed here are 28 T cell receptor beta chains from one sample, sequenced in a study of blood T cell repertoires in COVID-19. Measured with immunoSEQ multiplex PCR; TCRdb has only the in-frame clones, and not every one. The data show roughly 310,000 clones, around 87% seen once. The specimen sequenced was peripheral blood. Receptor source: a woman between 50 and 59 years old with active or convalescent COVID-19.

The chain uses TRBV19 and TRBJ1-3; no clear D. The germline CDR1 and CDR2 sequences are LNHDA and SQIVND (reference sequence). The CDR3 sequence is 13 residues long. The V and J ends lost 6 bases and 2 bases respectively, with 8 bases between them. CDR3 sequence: CASSRTPGNTIYF. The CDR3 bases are TGTGCCAGTAGCAGGACTCCTGGAAACACCATATATTTT.

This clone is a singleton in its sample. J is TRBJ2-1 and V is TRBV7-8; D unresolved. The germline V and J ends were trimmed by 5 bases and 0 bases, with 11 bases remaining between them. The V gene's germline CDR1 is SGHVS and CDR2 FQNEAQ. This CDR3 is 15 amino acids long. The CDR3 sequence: CASSRDSTSYNEQFF. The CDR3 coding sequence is TGTGCCAGCAGCCGAGACTCAACCTCCTACAATGAGCAGTTCTTC.

CDR3 sequence (DNA): TGTGCCAGCAGCTTAGGAGGGAGCGGCTACACCTTC. Its translation: CASSLGGSGYTF. The J gene is TRBJ1-2, the V gene TRBV11-2; D unresolved. Between the trimmed V and J ends, which lost 1 base and 8 bases, there was a span of 8 bases. The germline CDR1 and CDR2 sequences are SGHAT and FQNNGV. CDR3 length: 12 residues.

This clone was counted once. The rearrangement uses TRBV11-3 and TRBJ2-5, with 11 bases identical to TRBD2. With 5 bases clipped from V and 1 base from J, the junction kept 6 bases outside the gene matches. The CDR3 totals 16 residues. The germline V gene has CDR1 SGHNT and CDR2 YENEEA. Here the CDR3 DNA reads TGTGCCAGCAGCGCCCTCGGGACTAGCGGCCAAGAGACCCAGTACTTC. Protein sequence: CASSALGTSGQETQYF.

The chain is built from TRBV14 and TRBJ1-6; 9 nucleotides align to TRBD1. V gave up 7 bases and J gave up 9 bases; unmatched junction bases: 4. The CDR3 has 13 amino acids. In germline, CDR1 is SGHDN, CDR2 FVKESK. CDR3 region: CASNRDRASPLHF. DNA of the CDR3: TGTGCCAGCAACCGGGACAGGGCTTCACCCCTCCACTTT.

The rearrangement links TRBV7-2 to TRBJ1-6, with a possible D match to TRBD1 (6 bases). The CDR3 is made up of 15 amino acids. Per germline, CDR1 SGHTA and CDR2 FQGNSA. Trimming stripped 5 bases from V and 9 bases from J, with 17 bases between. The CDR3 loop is CASSEQGGTGSPLHF. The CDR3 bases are TGTGCCAGCAGCGAACAGGGTGGTACGGGTTCACCCCTCCACTTT.

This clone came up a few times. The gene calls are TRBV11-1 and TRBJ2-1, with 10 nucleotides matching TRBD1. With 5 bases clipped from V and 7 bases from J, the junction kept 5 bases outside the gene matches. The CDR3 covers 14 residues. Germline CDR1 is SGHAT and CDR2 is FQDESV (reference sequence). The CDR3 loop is CASSPRDRGNEQFF. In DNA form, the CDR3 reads TGTGCCAGCAGCCCCCGGGACAGGGGAAATGAGCAGTTCTTC.

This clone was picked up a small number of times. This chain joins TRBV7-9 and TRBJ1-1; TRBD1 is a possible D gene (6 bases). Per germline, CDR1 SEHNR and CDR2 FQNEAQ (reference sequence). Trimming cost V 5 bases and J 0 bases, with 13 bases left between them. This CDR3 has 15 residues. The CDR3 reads CASSHRGHLNTEAFF. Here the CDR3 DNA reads TGTGCCAGCAGCCACCGGGGACACCTGAACACTGAAGCTTTCTTT.

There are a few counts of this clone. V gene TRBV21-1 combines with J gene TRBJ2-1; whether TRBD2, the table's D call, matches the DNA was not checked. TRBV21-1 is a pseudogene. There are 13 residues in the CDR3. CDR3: CASSKFVGGEQFF. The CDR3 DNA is TGTGCCAGCAGCAAATTCGTGGGGGGTGAGCAGTTCTTC.

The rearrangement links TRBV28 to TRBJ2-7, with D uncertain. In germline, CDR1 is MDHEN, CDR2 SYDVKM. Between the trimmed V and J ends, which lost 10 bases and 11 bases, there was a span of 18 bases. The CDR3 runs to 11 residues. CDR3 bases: TGTGCCACAACGAACACCTACGCGGAGTACTTC. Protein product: CATTNTYAEYF.

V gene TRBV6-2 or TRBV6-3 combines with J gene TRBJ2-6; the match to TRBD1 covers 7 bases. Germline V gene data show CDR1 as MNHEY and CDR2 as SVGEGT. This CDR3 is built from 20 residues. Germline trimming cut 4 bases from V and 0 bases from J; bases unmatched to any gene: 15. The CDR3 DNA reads TGTGCCAGCAGTTTATTCTTGAGGGGACAGAGATTCTCTGGGGCCAACGTCCTGACTTTC. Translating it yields CASSLFLRGQRFSGANVLTF.

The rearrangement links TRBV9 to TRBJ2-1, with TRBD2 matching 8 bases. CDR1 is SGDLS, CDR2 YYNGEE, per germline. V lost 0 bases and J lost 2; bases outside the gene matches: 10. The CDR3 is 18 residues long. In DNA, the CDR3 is TGTGCCAGCAGCGTAGGACCTAGCGGGTCTGCTACCTACAATGAGCAGTTCTTC. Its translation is CASSVGPSGSATYNEQFF. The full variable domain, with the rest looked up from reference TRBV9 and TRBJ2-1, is DSGVTQTPKHLITATGQRVTLRCSPRSGDLSVYWYQQSLDQGLQFLIQYYNGEERAKGNILERFSAQQFPDLHSELNLSSLELGDSALYFCASSVGPSGSATYNEQFFGPGTRLTVL.

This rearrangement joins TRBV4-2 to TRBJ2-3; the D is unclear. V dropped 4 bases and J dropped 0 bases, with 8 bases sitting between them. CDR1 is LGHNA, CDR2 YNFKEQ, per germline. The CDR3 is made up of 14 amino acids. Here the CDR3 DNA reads TGTGCCAGCAGCCGGTCTAGGAGCACAGATACGCAGTATTTT. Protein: CASSRSRSTDTQYF.

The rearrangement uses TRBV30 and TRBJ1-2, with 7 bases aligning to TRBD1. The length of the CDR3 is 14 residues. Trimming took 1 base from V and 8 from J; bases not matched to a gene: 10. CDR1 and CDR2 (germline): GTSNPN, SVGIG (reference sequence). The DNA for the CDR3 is TGTGCCTGGAGTGGACAGGGAGCTAGAACAGGCTACACCTTC. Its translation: CAWSGQGARTGYTF.

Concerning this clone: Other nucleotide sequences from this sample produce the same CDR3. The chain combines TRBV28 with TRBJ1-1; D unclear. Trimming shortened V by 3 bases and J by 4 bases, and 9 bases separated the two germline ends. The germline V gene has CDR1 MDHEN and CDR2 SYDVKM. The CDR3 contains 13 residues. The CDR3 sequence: CASSFGGSTEAFF. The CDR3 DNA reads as TGTGCCAGCAGTTTTGGTGGGAGCACTGAAGCTTTCTTT. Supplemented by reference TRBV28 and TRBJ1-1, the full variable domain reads DVKVTQSSRYLVKRTGEKVFLECVQDMDHENMFWYRQDPGLGLRLIYFSYDVKMKEKGDIPEGYSVSREKKERFSLILESASTNQTSMYLCASSFGGSTEAFFGQGTRLTVV.

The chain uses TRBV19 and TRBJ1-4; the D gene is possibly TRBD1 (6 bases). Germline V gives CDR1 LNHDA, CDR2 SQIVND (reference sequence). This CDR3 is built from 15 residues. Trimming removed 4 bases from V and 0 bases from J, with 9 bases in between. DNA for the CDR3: TGTGCCAGTAGTAGCCGGACAGCAACTAATGAAAAACTGTTTTTT. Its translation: CASSSRTATNEKLFF.

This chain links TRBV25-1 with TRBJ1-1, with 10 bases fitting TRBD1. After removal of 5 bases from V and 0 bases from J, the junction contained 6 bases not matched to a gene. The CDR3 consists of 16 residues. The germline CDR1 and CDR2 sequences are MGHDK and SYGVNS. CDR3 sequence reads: CASSPPGTGVNTEAFF. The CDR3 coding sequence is TGTGCCAGCAGTCCACCCGGGACAGGGGTGAACACTGAAGCTTTCTTT.

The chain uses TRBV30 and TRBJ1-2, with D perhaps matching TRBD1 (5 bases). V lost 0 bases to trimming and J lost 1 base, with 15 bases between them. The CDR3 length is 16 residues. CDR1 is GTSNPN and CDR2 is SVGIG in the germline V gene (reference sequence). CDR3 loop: CAWSVQETVLNYGYTF. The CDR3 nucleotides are TGTGCCTGGAGTGTACAAGAGACAGTCCTTAACTATGGCTACACCTTC.

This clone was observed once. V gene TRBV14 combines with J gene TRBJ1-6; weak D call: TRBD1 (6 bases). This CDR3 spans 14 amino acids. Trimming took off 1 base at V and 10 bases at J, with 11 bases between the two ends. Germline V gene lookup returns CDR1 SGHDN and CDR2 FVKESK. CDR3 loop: CASSQVTGYSPLHF. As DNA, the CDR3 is TGTGCCAGCAGCCAAGTGACAGGTTACTCACCCCTCCACTTT.

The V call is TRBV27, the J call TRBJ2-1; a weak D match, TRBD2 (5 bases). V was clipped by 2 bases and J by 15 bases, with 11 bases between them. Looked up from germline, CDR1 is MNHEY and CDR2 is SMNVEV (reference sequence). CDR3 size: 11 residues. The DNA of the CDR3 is TGTGCCAGCAGTTTAGGGAGCCTGCGGTTCTTC. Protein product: CASSLGSLRFF.

This chain's CDR3 is CAWSRQGTGELFF. CDR3 DNA: TGTGCCTGGAGTCGACAGGGGACCGGGGAGCTGTTTTTT. This chain uses TRBV30 with TRBJ2-2, with TRBD1 matching over 8 bases. There are 13 residues in the CDR3. Unmatched junction bases numbered 1, after V lost 2 bases and J lost 5 bases. Germline V gene lookup returns CDR1 GTSNPN and CDR2 SVGIG (reference sequence).

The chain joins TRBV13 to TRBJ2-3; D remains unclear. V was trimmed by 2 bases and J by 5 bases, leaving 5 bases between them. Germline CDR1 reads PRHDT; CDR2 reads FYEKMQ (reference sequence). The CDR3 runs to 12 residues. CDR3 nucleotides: TGTGCCAGCAGCTTACACTTAGATACGCAGTATTTT. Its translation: CASSLHLDTQYF.

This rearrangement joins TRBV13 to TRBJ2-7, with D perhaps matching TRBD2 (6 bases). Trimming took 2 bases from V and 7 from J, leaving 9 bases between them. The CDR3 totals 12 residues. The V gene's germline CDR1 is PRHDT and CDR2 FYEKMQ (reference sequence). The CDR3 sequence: CASSLHGGEQYF. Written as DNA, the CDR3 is TGTGCCAGCAGCTTACACGGGGGAGAGCAGTACTTC. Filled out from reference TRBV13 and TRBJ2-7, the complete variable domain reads AAGVIQSPRHLIKEKRETATLKCYPIPRHDTVYWYQQGPGQDPQFLISFYEKMQSDKGSIPDRFSAQQFSDYHSELNMSSLELGDSALYFCASSLHGGEQYFGPGTRLTVT.

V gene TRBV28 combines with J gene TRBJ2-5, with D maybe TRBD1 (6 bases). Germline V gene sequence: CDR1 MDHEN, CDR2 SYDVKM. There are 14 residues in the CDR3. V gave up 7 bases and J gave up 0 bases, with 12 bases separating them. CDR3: CASIPNRDQETQYF. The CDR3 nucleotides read TGTGCCAGCATTCCCAACAGGGACCAAGAGACCCAGTACTTC.

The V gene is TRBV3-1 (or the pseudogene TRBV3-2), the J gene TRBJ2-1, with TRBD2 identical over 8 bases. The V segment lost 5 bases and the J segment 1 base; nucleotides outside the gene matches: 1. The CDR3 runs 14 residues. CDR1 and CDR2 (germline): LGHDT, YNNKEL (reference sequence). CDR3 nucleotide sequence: TGTGCCAGCAGCGCTAGCGGGTCCTACAATGAGCAGTTCTTC. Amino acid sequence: CASSASGSYNEQFF.

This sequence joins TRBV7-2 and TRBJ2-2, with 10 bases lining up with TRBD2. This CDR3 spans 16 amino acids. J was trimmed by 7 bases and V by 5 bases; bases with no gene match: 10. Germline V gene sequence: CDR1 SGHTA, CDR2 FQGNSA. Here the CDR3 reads CASSPSSGRRGGELFF. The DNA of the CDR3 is TGTGCCAGCAGCCCCTCTAGCGGGAGAAGGGGCGGGGAGCTGTTTTTT.

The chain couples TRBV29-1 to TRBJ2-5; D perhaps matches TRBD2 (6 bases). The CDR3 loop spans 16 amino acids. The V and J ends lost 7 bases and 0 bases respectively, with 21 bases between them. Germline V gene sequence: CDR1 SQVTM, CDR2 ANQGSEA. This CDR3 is CSAGGGLREHQETQYF. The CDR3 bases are TGCAGCGCTGGGGGAGGTTTGAGGGAACACCAAGAGACCCAGTACTTC.

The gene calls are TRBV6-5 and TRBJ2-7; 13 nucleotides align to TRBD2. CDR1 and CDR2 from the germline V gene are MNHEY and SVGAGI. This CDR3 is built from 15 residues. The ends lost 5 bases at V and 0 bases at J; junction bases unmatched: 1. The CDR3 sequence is CASSRTSGSSYEQYF. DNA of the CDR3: TGTGCCAGCAGTCGGACTAGCGGGAGCTCCTACGAGCAGTACTTC.